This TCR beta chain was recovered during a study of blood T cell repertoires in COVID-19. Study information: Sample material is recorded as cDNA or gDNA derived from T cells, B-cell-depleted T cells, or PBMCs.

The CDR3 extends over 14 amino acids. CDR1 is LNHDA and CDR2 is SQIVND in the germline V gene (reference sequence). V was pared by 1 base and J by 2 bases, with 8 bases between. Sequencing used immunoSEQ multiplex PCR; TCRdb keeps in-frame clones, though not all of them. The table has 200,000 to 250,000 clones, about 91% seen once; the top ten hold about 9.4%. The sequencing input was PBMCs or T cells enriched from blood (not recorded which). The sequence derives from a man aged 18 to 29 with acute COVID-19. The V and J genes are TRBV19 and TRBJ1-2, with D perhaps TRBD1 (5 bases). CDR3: CASSIVTGNYGYTF. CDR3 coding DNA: TGTGCCAGTAGTATAGTAACAGGAAACTATGGCTACACCTTC.